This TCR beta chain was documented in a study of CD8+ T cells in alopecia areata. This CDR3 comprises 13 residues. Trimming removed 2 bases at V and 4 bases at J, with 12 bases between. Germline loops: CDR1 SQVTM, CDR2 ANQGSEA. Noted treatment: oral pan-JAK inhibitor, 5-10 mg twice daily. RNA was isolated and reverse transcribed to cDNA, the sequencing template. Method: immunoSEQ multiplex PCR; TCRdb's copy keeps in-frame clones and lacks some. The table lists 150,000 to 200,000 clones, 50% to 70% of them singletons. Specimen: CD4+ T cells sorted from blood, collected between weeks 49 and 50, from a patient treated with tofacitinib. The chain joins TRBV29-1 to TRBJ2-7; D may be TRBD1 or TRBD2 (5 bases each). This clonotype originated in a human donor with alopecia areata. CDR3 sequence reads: CSVERDGPYEQYF. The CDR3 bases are TGCAGCGTTGAACGGGACGGCCCGTACGAGCAGTACTTC.